This T cell receptor beta chain comes out of a study of T cells after yellow fever vaccination. Each CDR3 protein is one row after TCRdb ran MiXCR on the 5' RACE reads. The sample lists about 430,000 distinct CDR3 sequences, roughly a sixth seen once, with 15% to 20% in the top ten. J lost 0 bases, V lost 1 base, and 4 bases had no gene match. CDR1 DFQATT and CDR2 SNEGSKA come from the germline V gene (reference sequence). The CDR3 is 16 amino acids. The chain carries TRBV20-1 and TRBJ2-5, with TRBD2 matching 11 bases. Sequences were derived from PBMCs, sampled before the yellow fever booster vaccination. The sequence derives from a man between 18 and 35 years old who received the YFV17D yellow fever vaccine. The CDR3 region is CSARATSGGNQETQYF. The CDR3 bases are TGCAGTGCTAGAGCTACTAGCGGGGGAAACCAAGAGACCCAGTACTTC.